These 30 T cell receptor beta chains were sequenced from one sample in a study of blood T cells in healthy people across ages. A second PCR, run for about 7 to 11 cycles, used a sample-barcoded 5' primer plus a J-beta primer mix. TCRdb re-called the 5' RACE reads with MiXCR, one entry per CDR3 protein. The data contain about 760,000 distinct CDR3 sequences, 56% of them singletons. Sequenced sample: blood. The receptors stem from a man aged 35 to 55 in good health.

This clonotype appeared a few times. This chain uses TRBV6-6 with TRBJ1-5, with 7 nucleotides matching TRBD1. J gave up 0 bases and V 11 bases, and 4 bases lay outside the gene matches. Germline assignment: CDR1 MNHNY and CDR2 SVGAGI (reference sequence). There are 13 residues in the CDR3. CDR3 sequence: CAGQEYSNQPQHF. CDR3 bases: TGTGCCGGACAGGAGTATAGCAATCAGCCCCAGCATTTT.

This rearrangement joins TRBV6-6 to TRBJ1-5; 7 positions match TRBD1. Germline CDR1 reads MNHNY; CDR2 reads SVGAGI (reference sequence). The CDR3 loop spans 15 amino acids. J lost 9 bases, V lost 4 bases, and 12 bases had no gene match. CDR3 sequence (DNA): TGTGCCAGCAGTTCGGGACAGCCCCTTTATCGGCCCCAGCATTTT. Translated: CASSSGQPLYRPQHF.

V and J are TRBV20-1 and TRBJ2-1; 7 nucleotides align to TRBD1. Per the germline V gene, CDR1 is DFQATT and CDR2 is SNEGSKA (reference sequence). CDR3 length equals 14 residues. J was trimmed by 7 bases and V by 6 bases; bases with no gene match: 12. The CDR3 DNA is TGCAGTGCCGGTAGGGGGCCAAAAAGGAATGAGCAGTTCTTC. Encoded protein: CSAGRGPKRNEQFF.

The chain joins TRBV27 to TRBJ2-3; D might be TRBD1 or TRBD2, each matching 5 bases. The CDR3 spans 14 residues. Germline CDR1 MNHEY, CDR2 SMNVEV (reference sequence). V lost 5 bases and J lost 4, with 13 bases in between. The CDR3 region is CASSIQRGSDTQYF. The CDR3 DNA reads TGTGCCAGCAGTATCCAGAGGGGATCAGATACGCAGTATTTT.

This clonotype turned up a few times. V is TRBV5-5 and J is TRBJ2-7; 8 bases fit TRBD1. The closer fit of TRBJ2-5 to the DNA end suggests the J call may be wrong. This CDR3 is built from 18 residues. CDR1 is SGHKS and CDR2 is YYEKEE in the germline V gene (reference sequence). The CDR3 sequence: CASSLGPGGALSGKTQYF. Here the CDR3 DNA reads TGTGCCAGCAGCTTGGGGCCAGGGGGCGCCTTATCCGGGAAGACCCAGTACTTC.

This clonotype was found once. CDR3 in DNA: TGTGCCAGCAGTGCGCAGAACTACAATGAGCAGTTCTTC. Amino acids: CASSAQNYNEQFF. This sequence joins TRBV28 and TRBJ2-1, with D unclear. The CDR3 spans 13 residues. The V gene's germline CDR1 is MDHEN and CDR2 SYDVKM. With 5 bases removed from V and 3 bases from J, the gap between germline ends came to 8 bases.

This sequence joins TRBV11-3 and TRBJ2-6; D is ambiguous. Germline CDR1 reads SGHNT; CDR2 reads YENEEA. The ends were cut back, 5 bases at V and 0 bases at J, with 11 bases in the middle. This CDR3 spans 16 amino acids. The CDR3 DNA reads TGTGCCAGCAGCCCAAGATGGGGCTCTGGGGCCAACGTCCTGACTTTC. Translated, it gives CASSPRWGSGANVLTF.

This sequence joins TRBV25-1 and TRBJ2-6; D may match TRBD1 or TRBD2 (5 bases each). Trimming removed 3 bases from V and 0 bases from J, with 18 bases in between. CDR3 size: 19 residues. Per germline, CDR1 MGHDK and CDR2 SYGVNS. The CDR3 here is CASSDFRGDHSSGANVLTF. CDR3 nucleotide sequence: TGTGCCAGCAGTGACTTCCGAGGGGACCATTCCTCTGGGGCCAACGTCCTGACTTTC.

This clonotype was seen more than once but under ten times. This rearrangement joins TRBV3-1 to TRBJ2-1; weak D call: TRBD1 (6 bases). Germline CDR1 is LGHDT and CDR2 is YNNKEL (reference sequence). The CDR3 consists of 16 residues. Trimming took off 5 bases at V and 0 bases at J, with 14 bases between the two ends. The CDR3 DNA sequence: TGTGCCAGCAGCAGCCCCCGGGACACCTCCTACAATGAGCAGTTCTTC. Protein sequence: CASSSPRDTSYNEQFF.

About this clonotype itself: A much larger clone is a single base away; this may be a read error. This rearrangement joins TRBV20-1 to TRBJ2-5, with 7 bases identical to TRBD2. The V segment lost 1 base and the J segment 11 bases; nucleotides outside the gene matches: 13. CDR3 length: 14 residues. The germline V gene has CDR1 DFQATT and CDR2 SNEGSKA (reference sequence). CDR3 in DNA: TGCAGTGCTAGAGTGGCGCGGGAGACGGAAGAGCAGTACTTC. It codes for CSARVARETEEQYF.

A note on this clonotype: One end of the junction fails to match germline, which may point to a read error. The chain links TRBV6-1 to TRBJ1-2; weak D call: TRBD1 (5 bases). The CDR3 spans 14 residues. Germline V lookup: CDR1 MNHNS, CDR2 SASEGT. The CDR3, as DNA: TGTGCCAGGAGTGAACCCCAGGGACACTATGGCTACACCTTC. Its protein is CARSEPQGHYGYTF.

The chain carries TRBV10-3 and TRBJ2-1; D uncertain. The CDR3 has 16 amino acids. V was cut by 6 bases and J by 2 bases, with 17 bases left in between. CDR1 and CDR2 from the germline V gene are ENHRY and SYGVKD. CDR3 loop: CAISAPMGDPYNEQFF. The CDR3 nucleotides read TGTGCCATCAGCGCCCCGATGGGCGATCCCTACAATGAGCAGTTCTTC.

This clonotype was picked up a small number of times. The rearrangement uses TRBV24-1 and TRBJ2-6, with TRBD1 identical over 7 bases. V lost 4 bases and J lost 8; bases outside the gene matches: 10. Germline V gene sequence: CDR1 KGHDR, CDR2 SFDVKD. CDR3 length: 16 amino acids. CDR3 sequence reads: CATSDPRQGVSNVLTF. CDR3 sequence (DNA): TGTGCCACCAGTGACCCTCGACAGGGAGTGTCCAACGTCCTGACTTTC.

The V gene is TRBV20-1, the J gene TRBJ2-1, with D tentatively TRBD2 (5 bases). The J call may be in error: the DNA end matches TRBJ2-7 better. This CDR3 comprises 16 residues. CDR1 and CDR2 (germline): DFQATT, SNEGSKA (reference sequence). Here the CDR3 DNA reads TGCAGTGCCAAGGCCGTGCGGGCCAGAGACTACAATGAGCAGTACTTC. Its translation is CSAKAVRARDYNEQYF.

On this clonotype: A much larger clone differs by one base, so this may be a read error. The chain combines TRBV29-1 with TRBJ2-1, with unresolved D. The CDR3 loop spans 13 amino acids. The germline gives CDR1 SQVTM, CDR2 ANQGSEA. Trimming pared 6 bases from V and 3 bases from J, leaving 12 bases between. The CDR3 sequence: CSVSAQIYNEQFF. The CDR3 region has the DNA TGCAGCGTATCAGCACAGATCTACAATGAGCAGTTCTTC.

The chain recombines TRBV20-1 with TRBJ2-1, with D tentatively TRBD2 (5 bases). This CDR3 is built from 11 residues. The V gene lost 4 bases and the J gene lost 6 bases, with 7 bases spanning the gap. The V gene's germline CDR1 is DFQATT and CDR2 SNEGSKA (reference sequence). CDR3 sequence reads: CSANGVNEQFF. Here the CDR3 DNA reads TGCAGTGCTAACGGGGTCAATGAGCAGTTCTTC.

This clonotype was counted between two and nine times. The V and J genes are TRBV6-5 and TRBJ2-5; D is unresolved. Trimming took 5 bases from V and 2 from J, leaving 15 bases between them. CDR3 size: 15 residues. CDR1 is MNHEY, CDR2 SVGAGI, per germline. CDR3 sequence (DNA): TGTGCCAGCAGTCTAAGCGAAATCCCTCAAGAGACCCAGTACTTC. Amino acids: CASSLSEIPQETQYF.

This chain links TRBV10-3 with TRBJ2-5; tentatively, D is TRBD1 (6 bases). This CDR3 comprises 15 residues. With 6 bases removed from V and 3 bases from J, the gap between germline ends came to 17 bases. The germline CDR1 and CDR2 sequences are ENHRY and SYGVKD. The CDR3 DNA reads TGTGCCATCAGGAACATACAGGGAAGTGAAGAGACCCAGTACTTC. It translates to CAIRNIQGSEETQYF.

The rearrangement uses TRBV7-6 and TRBJ2-5; 9 bases are a match to TRBD1. Trimming removed 5 bases from V and 0 bases from J; junction bases left unmatched: 4. This CDR3 comprises 15 residues. Germline V CDR1 and CDR2: SGHVS, FNYEAQ. CDR3 sequence reads: CASSQGQGYQETQYF. The DNA for the CDR3 is TGTGCCAGCAGCCAGGGACAGGGTTACCAAGAGACCCAGTACTTC.

The chain combines TRBV7-2 with TRBJ2-5, with TRBD1 identical over 9 bases. The CDR3 is 19 amino acids. V lost 1 base, J lost 2 bases, and 14 bases stayed unmatched. Per germline, CDR1 SGHTA and CDR2 FQGNSA. The CDR3 is CASSLVYRGRPITQETQYF. The CDR3 bases are TGTGCCAGCAGCTTAGTGTACAGGGGGCGACCTATAACGCAAGAGACCCAGTACTTC.

The chain joins TRBV20-1 to TRBJ1-2; 7 positions match TRBD1. This CDR3 comprises 15 residues. Germline V gives CDR1 DFQATT, CDR2 SNEGSKA (reference sequence). The trim removed 0 bases at V and 6 bases at J, leaving 10 bases unmatched. CDR3 region: CSARDPFGQEDGYTF. CDR3 nucleotides: TGCAGTGCTAGAGATCCCTTTGGACAGGAGGATGGCTACACCTTC.

In this sample, this clonotype turned up a few times. The chain has TRBV29-1 and TRBJ2-1, with D possibly TRBD2 on 6 matching bases. There are 11 residues in the CDR3. From germline, CDR1 is SQVTM and CDR2 ANQGSEA. CDR3 sequence reads: CTGLNGGEQFF. CDR3 DNA sequence: TGCACCGGGCTAAACGGGGGTGAGCAGTTCTTC.

A word on this clonotype: The junction differs from germline at one of its ends, possibly a read error. The genes are TRBV28 and TRBJ2-5; the D gene is possibly TRBD2 (5 bases). CDR1 is MDHEN and CDR2 is SYDVKM in the germline V gene. The CDR3 has 13 amino acids. The CDR3 protein is CTSSFPSMETQYF. CDR3 coding DNA: TGTACCAGCAGTTTCCCTAGCATGGAGACCCAGTACTTC.

This clonotype was seen more than once but under ten times. This chain uses TRBV4-3 with TRBJ1-6; unclear D gene. This CDR3 is built from 18 residues. Germline values: CDR1 LGHNA, CDR2 YSLEER. Trimming shortened V by 3 bases and J by 0 bases, and 15 bases separated the two germline ends. The DNA of the CDR3 is TGCGCCAGCAGCCAGGAGGACGTAACGAGCTCCTATAATTCACCCCTCCACTTT. It specifies CASSQEDVTSSYNSPLHF.

The chain links TRBV5-1 to TRBJ1-2; 9 positions match TRBD1. Germline values: CDR1 SGHRS, CDR2 YFSETQ. The J segment lost 4 bases and the V segment lost 4 bases, leaving 5 bases of the junction unmatched. This CDR3 is 14 amino acids long. As DNA, the CDR3 is TGCGCCAGCAGCCTACAGGGGGCTTCCTATGGCTACACCTTC. Its protein product is CASSLQGASYGYTF.

The J gene is TRBJ2-1, the V gene TRBV20-1; 9 bases are a match to TRBD2. The J call is uncertain, as TRBJ2-7 better fits the DNA end. The CDR3 is 16 residues long. Looked up from germline, CDR1 is DFQATT and CDR2 is SNEGSKA (reference sequence). As DNA, the CDR3 is TGCAGTGCTAGAGATCTAGGGACTAGCACCTACAATGAGCAGTACTTC. It encodes CSARDLGTSTYNEQYF.

The sample holds a few counts of this clonotype. CDR3 residues: CASSMTGNEQFF. CDR3 sequence (DNA): TGTGCCAGCAGTATGACGGGCAATGAGCAGTTCTTC. The J gene is TRBJ2-1, the V gene TRBV27, with D hard to call. Deletions cut 5 bases from V and 6 bases from J, with 8 bases between. The CDR3 has 12 amino acids. From germline, CDR1 is MNHEY and CDR2 SMNVEV (reference sequence).

The J gene is TRBJ1-2, the V gene TRBV4-2; 8 positions match TRBD1. The J segment lost 5 bases and the V segment lost 0 bases, leaving 5 bases of the junction unmatched. Germline V gene data show CDR1 as LGHNA and CDR2 as YNFKEQ. The CDR3 is 15 amino acids. CDR3 in amino acids: CASSQDLDRVYGYTF. The CDR3 DNA sequence: TGTGCCAGCAGCCAAGATCTGGACAGGGTGTATGGCTACACCTTC.

Turning to this clonotype: A read error may account for a junction end that differs from germline. The V gene is TRBV29-1, the J gene TRBJ1-2; D unresolved. This CDR3 region has 13 residues. CDR1 is SQVTM and CDR2 is ANQGSEA in the germline V gene. This chain's CDR3 is CSVELDLNYGCTF. The CDR3 region has the DNA TGCAGCGTTGAACTCGACCTAAACTATGGCTGCACCTTC.

The chain recombines TRBV7-2 with TRBJ2-1; 12 bases fit TRBD2. From germline, CDR1 is SGHTA and CDR2 FQGNSA. The CDR3 loop spans 16 amino acids. With V trimmed by 5 bases and J by 5 bases, 7 bases remained unmatched. CDR3 residues: CASSRAWTSGDNEQFF. As DNA, the CDR3 is TGTGCCAGCAGCCGAGCTTGGACTAGCGGGGACAATGAGCAGTTCTTC.